This TCR beta chain was sequenced during a study of blood T cell repertoires in COVID-19. Here immunoSEQ multiplex PCR was the method, and the copy in TCRdb shows in-frame clones only, minus some. The table shows just over 300,000 clones, with about 91% occurring only once. V shed 6 bases and J shed 5 bases, with 16 bases lying between them. CDR1 is MNHEY, CDR2 SVGAGI, per germline. The CDR3 extends over 15 amino acids. In Cohort 3, a recovered donor had either two negative PCRs, clearance, or symptom resolution. Sequencing input: PBMCs or T cells enriched from blood (not recorded which). The rearrangement uses TRBV6-5 and TRBJ1-4, with D tentatively TRBD1 (5 bases). The receptor comes from a woman in her 40s who had recovered from COVID-19. The DNA of the CDR3 is TGTGCCAGCAGCCGGGTCGGGACTGGCAATGAAAAACTGTTTTTT. It codes for CASSRVGTGNEKLFF.